One sample yielded the 32 T cell receptor beta chains listed below, sequenced in a study of T cell clonotyping in hematopoietic cell transplantation. Time point of the sample: recipient sample about 28 days before transplant, after cytoreduction. Profiled with immunoSEQ multiplex PCR; TCRdb holds only in-frame clones, not every one. Seen here are several thousand clones, 65% to 85% observed once, and the top ten hold around 33%. This sample comprised peripheral blood mononuclear cells, obtained before stem cell transplant. These receptors were collected from a man aged 60 to 69 with acute myeloid leukemia. Some clones in this sample may be carry-over from other donors' samples.

V is TRBV30 and J is TRBJ2-7; the D gene is possibly TRBD1 (6 bases). V was trimmed by 8 bases and J by 6 bases, leaving 17 bases between them. The CDR3 loop spans 12 amino acids. Germline loops: CDR1 GTSNPN, CDR2 SVGIG (reference sequence). CDR3 sequence (DNA): TGTGCCGGCGCCGCACAGGGTTTCGAGCAGTACTTC. It translates to CAGAAQGFEQYF.

The chain carries TRBV7-3 and TRBJ1-1, with 9 nucleotides matching TRBD1. With 5 bases clipped from V and 1 base from J, the junction kept 5 bases outside the gene matches. This CDR3 region has 15 residues. Germline V gives CDR1 SGHTA, CDR2 FQGTGA. CDR3: CASSRTGGANTEAFF. The CDR3, as DNA: TGTGCCAGCAGCCGAACAGGGGGCGCGAACACTGAAGCTTTCTTT.

The gene calls are TRBV30 and TRBJ1-2; weak D call: TRBD1 (6 bases). The CDR3 is 13 amino acids. Germline V gene lookup returns CDR1 GTSNPN and CDR2 SVGIG (reference sequence). Between the trimmed V and J ends, which lost 6 bases and 3 bases, there was a span of 14 bases. This CDR3 reads CACPADSHYGYTF. The CDR3 coding sequence is TGTGCCTGCCCAGCGGACAGTCACTATGGCTACACCTTC.

The chain has TRBV30 and TRBJ2-1; D may match TRBD1 or TRBD2 (5 bases each). The length of the CDR3 is 14 residues. The germline CDR1 and CDR2 sequences are GTSNPN and SVGIG (reference sequence). The ends were cut back, 7 bases at V and 5 bases at J, with 18 bases in the middle. This chain's CDR3 is CASRGTPPDNEQFF. The CDR3 nucleotides read TGTGCCTCCCGGGGCACCCCGCCCGACAATGAGCAGTTCTTC.

The chain uses TRBV29-1 and TRBJ1-2, with 7 bases fitting TRBD1. Germline V gives CDR1 SQVTM, CDR2 ANQGSEA. The CDR3 is 12 residues long. The trim removed 3 bases at V and 12 bases at J, leaving 10 bases unmatched. CDR3 coding DNA: TGCAGCGTTGACGCAGGGGGAGGTAGTGACACCTTC. It encodes CSVDAGGGSDTF.

The gene calls are TRBV13 and TRBJ2-1; TRBD1 aligns across 8 bases. Germline V CDR1 and CDR2: PRHDT, FYEKMQ (reference sequence). There are 15 residues in the CDR3. The junction had 10 bases not matched to a gene; V was cut back by 5 bases and J by 7 bases. The CDR3 sequence is CASSVRQGLGNEQFF. In DNA form, the CDR3 reads TGTGCCAGCAGCGTCAGACAGGGGCTTGGGAATGAGCAGTTCTTC.

This chain links TRBV5-1 with TRBJ1-2; unclear D gene. Trimming shortened V by 8 bases and J by 7 bases, and 18 bases separated the two germline ends. Germline loops: CDR1 SGHRS, CDR2 YFSETQ. This CDR3 is built from 13 residues. DNA for the CDR3: TGCGCCAGTTCTACGGGCCTCGCCCTTGGCTACACCTTC. The encoded protein is CASSTGLALGYTF.

The chain recombines TRBV11-2 with TRBJ2-7, with 8 nucleotides matching TRBD2. J gave up 5 bases and V 0 bases, and 9 bases lay outside the gene matches. The germline gives CDR1 SGHAT, CDR2 FQNNGV. The CDR3 is 16 residues long. The CDR3 reads CASSLDGGGRGDEQYF. The CDR3 region has the DNA TGTGCCAGCAGCTTAGATGGCGGGGGGCGCGGGGACGAGCAGTACTTC.

The genes are TRBV2 and TRBJ2-4; 9 bases agree with TRBD1. The CDR3 runs 15 residues. The V gene end was trimmed by 1 base and the J gene end by 4 bases; junction bases not matched to a gene: 2. In germline, CDR1 is SNHLY, CDR2 FYNNEI. The CDR3 here is CASSEGDRVKNIQYF. The CDR3 DNA follows: TGTGCCAGCAGTGAAGGGGACAGGGTTAAAAACATTCAGTACTTC.

V usage is TRBV6-1 and J usage is TRBJ2-5, with D perhaps TRBD2 (7 bases). Germline-derived CDR1 and CDR2 are MNHNS and SASEGT. Trimming took off 1 base at V and 5 bases at J, with 14 bases between the two ends. The CDR3 loop spans 15 amino acids. CDR3 bases: TGTGCCAGCAGTGAAGGGGGGGGCCGAACGGAGACCCAGTACTTC. Translated, it gives CASSEGGGRTETQYF.

This rearrangement joins TRBV2 to TRBJ2-7; TRBD1 matches at 7 bases. The CDR3 covers 14 residues. Germline CDR1 is SNHLY and CDR2 is FYNNEI. V was pared by 8 bases and J by 2 bases, with 9 bases of the junction left unmatched. The CDR3 reads CASVNRGSAYEQYF. Here the CDR3 DNA reads TGTGCCAGCGTTAACAGGGGTTCCGCCTACGAGCAGTACTTC.

The J gene is TRBJ2-3, the V gene TRBV30; 7 bases are a match to TRBD2. In germline, CDR1 is GTSNPN, CDR2 SVGIG (reference sequence). This CDR3 region has 16 residues. V gave up 0 bases and J gave up 2 bases; unmatched junction bases: 8. CDR3 sequence: CAWSVGSGAHTDTQYF. The CDR3 DNA sequence: TGTGCCTGGAGTGTAGGGAGCGGGGCTCACACAGATACGCAGTATTTT.

The CDR3 coding sequence is TGTGCCAGTAGTATTCAGGGCCGGGAAGGCTACACCTTC. Its translation is CASSIQGREGYTF. The rearrangement uses TRBV19 and TRBJ1-2, with D possibly being TRBD1 (5 bases). Germline CDR1 is LNHDA and CDR2 is SQIVND (reference sequence). This CDR3 is 13 amino acids long. V was trimmed by 3 bases and J by 8 bases, leaving 13 bases between them.

The chain is built from TRBV19 and TRBJ1-2; D gene unclear. The germline V gene has CDR1 LNHDA and CDR2 SQIVND (reference sequence). The V end lost 5 bases, the J end lost 8 bases, and 12 bases lay between the germline ends. CDR3 length: 12 residues. CDR3 loop: CASSPHREGYTF. CDR3 coding DNA: TGTGCCAGTAGTCCCCATCGGGAAGGCTACACCTTC.

This chain links TRBV19 with TRBJ2-7; tentative D call: TRBD1 (6 bases). Trimming removed 5 bases at V and 2 bases at J, with 16 bases between. From germline, CDR1 is LNHDA and CDR2 SQIVND (reference sequence). This CDR3 has 15 amino acids. CDR3 loop: CASSPITGPPYEQYF. The CDR3 DNA is TGTGCCAGTAGTCCGATTACAGGGCCCCCCTACGAGCAGTACTTC.

The genes are TRBV5-1 and TRBJ2-3, with 10 bases identical to TRBD2. The CDR3 is made up of 15 amino acids. Germline V gives CDR1 SGHRS, CDR2 YFSETQ. The V gene end was trimmed by 5 bases and the J gene end by 3 bases; junction bases not matched to a gene: 6. The CDR3 loop reads CASSVTGLATDTQYF. Here the CDR3 DNA reads TGCGCCAGCAGTGTTACGGGACTAGCGACAGATACGCAGTATTTT.

This clone was recorded a few times. This CDR3 reads CASSLGNLDSEAFF. Written as DNA, the CDR3 is TGCGCCAGCAGCTTGGGAAATTTGGACAGTGAAGCTTTCTTT. The chain links TRBV5-1 to TRBJ1-1; tentative D call: TRBD1 (6 bases). Per germline, CDR1 SGHRS and CDR2 YFSETQ. V lost 0 bases and J lost 7, with 13 bases in between. The CDR3 extends over 14 amino acids.

The genes are TRBV9 and TRBJ1-2; D is undetermined. The V end lost 0 bases, the J end lost 5 bases, and 11 bases lay between the germline ends. CDR1 and CDR2 from the germline V gene are SGDLS and YYNGEE. The CDR3 length is 14 residues. CDR3 in amino acids: CASSVGLSEYGYTF. The CDR3 DNA follows: TGTGCCAGCAGCGTAGGATTATCAGAATATGGCTACACCTTC.

V and J are TRBV23-1 and TRBJ1-1; D is unresolved. TRBV23-1 is known as an ORF, though its function is uncertain. V was trimmed by 4 bases and J by 0 bases, leaving 9 bases between them. The CDR3 length is 14 residues. The CDR3 coding sequence is TGCGCCAGCAGTCCGAAGGGTATGAACACTGAAGCTTTCTTT. This sequence encodes CASSPKGMNTEAFF.

The chain employs TRBV5-4 and TRBJ2-7, with D tentatively TRBD1 or TRBD2 (5 bases each). V was trimmed by 2 bases and J by 1 base, leaving 10 bases between them. The CDR3 extends over 14 amino acids. CDR1 and CDR2 from the germline V gene are SGHNT and YYREEE (reference sequence). The CDR3 loop is CASSFWDGSYEQYF. The CDR3 DNA sequence: TGTGCCAGCAGCTTTTGGGACGGGTCCTACGAGCAGTACTTC.

The gene calls are TRBV19 and TRBJ2-7; D ambiguous. The CDR3 is 14 residues long. Germline V gene sequence: CDR1 LNHDA, CDR2 SQIVND (reference sequence). Trimming removed 6 bases from V and 5 bases from J, with 17 bases in between. CDR3 loop: CASRAGAWADEQYF. In nucleotides, the CDR3 is TGTGCCAGTAGGGCAGGTGCCTGGGCGGACGAGCAGTACTTC.

The CDR3 sequence is CACPTITIYGYTF. In nucleotides, the CDR3 is TGTGCCTGCCCTACGATAACAATCTATGGCTACACCTTC. The gene calls are TRBV30 and TRBJ1-2, with unresolved D. V lost 6 bases and J 4 bases, leaving 15 bases between the germline ends. The CDR3 runs to 13 residues. The germline CDR1 and CDR2 sequences are GTSNPN and SVGIG (reference sequence).

The chain has TRBV7-6 and TRBJ2-7, with no clear D. The CDR3 runs to 14 residues. Germline V gene sequence: CDR1 SGHVS, CDR2 FNYEAQ. Trimming removed 1 base from V and 2 bases from J, with 9 bases in between. CDR3 region: CASSLEVGAYEQYF. The CDR3 coding sequence is TGTGCCAGCAGCTTAGAGGTGGGCGCCTACGAGCAGTACTTC. Filled out from reference TRBV7-6 and TRBJ2-7, the complete variable domain reads GAGVSQSPRYKVTKRGQDVALRCDPISGHVSLYWYRQALGQGPEFLTYFNYEAQQDKSGLPNDRFSAERPEGSISTLTIQRTEQRDSAMYRCASSLEVGAYEQYFGPGTRLTVT.

The V gene is TRBV10-2, the J gene TRBJ2-5; 11 bases align to TRBD2. Germline CDR1 WSHSY, CDR2 SAAADI. Trimming took 3 bases from V and 5 from J; bases not matched to a gene: 8. This CDR3 contains 16 residues. CDR3 bases: TGCGCCAGCAGTGAATTAGCGGGGGGGCGGGGGGAGACCCAGTACTTC. Translation: CASSELAGGRGETQYF.

V and J are TRBV10-3 and TRBJ1-3; D not resolved. Trimming removed 6 bases at V and 2 bases at J, with 5 bases between. This CDR3 is built from 12 residues. Germline V CDR1 and CDR2: ENHRY, SYGVKD. CDR3 residues: CAISGTGNTIYF. The CDR3 nucleotides are TGTGCCATCAGCGGGACTGGAAACACCATATATTTT.

The V and J genes are TRBV6-1 and TRBJ2-3; 13 bases map to TRBD2. Per germline, CDR1 MNHNS and CDR2 SASEGT. Trimming removed 2 bases from V and 4 bases from J; junction bases left unmatched: 0. The CDR3 spans 15 residues. The chain's CDR3 is CASSETSGGADTQYF. The DNA for the CDR3 is TGTGCCAGCAGTGAAACTAGCGGGGGGGCAGATACGCAGTATTTT.

V is TRBV14 and J is TRBJ2-3; unclear D gene. Germline CDR1 and CDR2: SGHDN and FVKESK. Trimming removed 6 bases from V and 0 bases from J, with 4 bases in between. This CDR3 is built from 12 residues. Written as DNA, the CDR3 is TGTGCCAGCAGTACTAGCACAGATACGCAGTATTTT. It yields the protein CASSTSTDTQYF.

The J gene is TRBJ2-1, the V gene TRBV19; 8 bases agree with TRBD2. The CDR3 loop spans 15 amino acids. Germline V gene sequence: CDR1 LNHDA, CDR2 SQIVND (reference sequence). Trimming at V came to 3 bases and at J to 4 bases, leaving 5 bases not matched to a gene. CDR3 loop: CASSIRSGNYNEQFF. CDR3 bases: TGTGCCAGTAGTATTCGTAGCGGGAATTACAATGAGCAGTTCTTC.

The CDR3 loop is CASSEARVAGELFF. The CDR3 DNA is TGTGCCAGCAGTGAAGCGCGGGTCGCCGGGGAGCTGTTTTTT. The chain couples TRBV6-1 to TRBJ2-2; TRBD2 might be the D (5 bases). CDR1 MNHNS and CDR2 SASEGT come from the germline V gene. This CDR3 is 14 amino acids long. V dropped 0 bases and J dropped 6 bases, with 8 bases sitting between them.

This chain connects TRBV25-1 to TRBJ2-6; no reliable D call. The CDR3 has 14 amino acids. The germline V gene has CDR1 MGHDK and CDR2 SYGVNS. Trimming shortened V by 6 bases and J by 0 bases, and 6 bases separated the two germline ends. CDR3 DNA: TGTGCCAGCAGCACAAGCTCTGGGGCCAACGTCCTGACTTTC. Translating it yields CASSTSSGANVLTF.

The chain combines TRBV7-9 with TRBJ1-1; tentatively, D is TRBD1 (6 bases). The germline V and J ends were trimmed by 2 bases and 8 bases, with 18 bases remaining between them. Germline CDR1 and CDR2: SEHNR and FQNEAQ (reference sequence). The CDR3 has 15 residues. CDR3: CASSLIRGGRTEAFF. As DNA, the CDR3 is TGTGCCAGCAGCTTAATTCGGGGGGGGCGAACGGAAGCTTTCTTT.

Concerning this clone: A junction boundary mismatches the germline segment, possibly from a read error. The CDR3 nucleotides read TGCGCCAGCAGATTGGGACGCAGTCCGGTTCAGTACGAGCAGTACTTC. This codes for CASRLGRSPVQYEQYF. The chain joins TRBV5-1 to TRBJ2-7; possibly TRBD1 or TRBD2 for D (5 bases each). Germline CDR1 is SGHRS and CDR2 is YFSETQ. This CDR3 has 16 amino acids.